This TCR beta chain was sequenced in a study of cytomegalovirus exposure and HLA in healthy donors. Study observations and caveats: Rarity characterized most TCR sequences, yet some public TCRs appeared in many donors. Published work reported that the classifier diagnosed cytomegalovirus status with high specificity and sensitivity.

For this clone: The antigen is unknown.

The table came from immunoSEQ multiplex PCR; TCRdb's copy has only in-frame clones and leaves some out. The table lists 220,000 or so clones, 90% to 95% of them singletons. V dropped 3 bases and J dropped 1 base, with 12 bases sitting between them. This CDR3 is 15 amino acids long. The germline gives CDR1 LNHDA, CDR2 SQIVND (reference sequence). This receptor was obtained from a woman aged 18 to 35 in good health and CMV-seronegative. Source material: PBMCs. The J gene is TRBJ1-1, the V gene TRBV19, with a tentative D call TRBD1 (6 bases). The CDR3 coding sequence is TGTGCCAGTAGTATCGGGGGGGCAGCGAACACTGAAGCTTTCTTT. This codes for CASSIGGAANTEAFF.